This is a list of T cell receptor beta chains from one sample in a study of blood T cell repertoires in COVID-19. Method: immunoSEQ multiplex PCR; TCRdb's copy keeps in-frame clones and lacks some. The table records 200,000 or so clones, roughly 88% of them present only once. The material sequenced was PBMCs or T cells enriched from blood (not recorded which). The origin of the receptors is a woman aged 40 to 49 with acute COVID-19. The CDR3 runs from the conserved cysteine through the conserved F or W. A D gene is named only where the DNA matches it firmly. Rows give clone size only sometimes, using once, few, many, or a class for an expanded clone.

CASSYPGQVYGYTF | TGTGCCAGTAGTTACCCCGGACAGGTATATGGCTACACCTTC | TRBD1 | TRBJ1-2 | TRBV19 | NA
CASSFGTSGYNEQFF | TGCGCCAGCAGCTTTGGTACTAGCGGGTACAATGAGCAGTTCTTC | TRBD2 | TRBJ2-1 | TRBV5-1 | NA
CASSSDGPGNTEAFF | TGTGCCAGCAGCTCCGATGGTCCGGGAAACACTGAAGCTTTCTTT | NA | TRBJ1-1 | TRBV7-3 | NA
CASSPGQGAWQPQHF | TGTGCCAGCAGCCCAGGACAGGGGGCTTGGCAGCCCCAGCATTTT | TRBD1 | TRBJ1-5 | TRBV3-1/TRBV3-2 | NA
CATSRDSRYTGELFF | TGTGCCACCAGCAGGGACAGTAGATACACCGGGGAGCTGTTTTTT | NA | TRBJ2-2 | TRBV15 | NA
CASSLMSVSYNEQFF | TGTGCCAGCAGCTTAATGAGCGTCTCCTACAATGAGCAGTTCTTC | NA | TRBJ2-1 | TRBV7-2 | NA
CASGMGQNSNQPQHF | TGTGCTAGTGGTATGGGACAGAATAGCAATCAGCCCCAGCATTTT | TRBD1 | TRBJ1-5 | TRBV12-5 | NA
CASSQDLGLAEETQYF | TGTGCCAGCAGCCAAGATTTAGGACTAGCGGAAGAGACCCAGTACTTC | TRBD2 | TRBJ2-5 | TRBV3-1/TRBV3-2 | NA
CASSLGSGVHGQPQHF | TGTGCCAGCAGCTTAGGCTCGGGAGTTCATGGTCAGCCCCAGCATTTT | NA | TRBJ1-5 | TRBV11-2 | NA
CASSVAGGQPQHF | TGCGCCAGCAGTGTGGCAGGTGGGCAGCCCCAGCATTTT | NA | TRBJ1-5 | TRBV10-2 | NA
CASSPTSGTGGLATNEKLFF | TGTGCCAGCAGTCCCACATCCGGGACAGGGGGGTTAGCAACTAATGAAAAACTGTTTTTT | TRBD1 | TRBJ1-4 | TRBV27 | NA
CASSLMEGNYGYTF | TGTGCCAGCAGCCTAATGGAGGGAAACTATGGCTACACCTTC | NA | TRBJ1-2 | TRBV5-5 | once
CASSSLYYGYTF | TGTGCCAGCAGCTCGCTCTATTATGGCTACACCTTC | NA | TRBJ1-2 | TRBV11-2 | NA
CASTKLILAGGRDTQYF | TGTGCCAGCACCAAGCTTATCCTAGCGGGGGGACGAGATACGCAGTATTTT | TRBD2 | TRBJ2-3 | TRBV7-8 | NA
CASSGGWTEAFF | TGCGCCAGCAGCGGGGGGTGGACTGAAGCTTTCTTT | NA | TRBJ1-1 | TRBV5-1 | NA
CASSLGDRGLSQPQHF | TGCGCCAGCAGCTTGGGAGACAGGGGGCTTAGTCAGCCCCAGCATTTT | TRBD1 | TRBJ1-5 | TRBV5-1 | NA
CASSLGGHRNTGELFF | TGTGCCAGCAGCTTAGGAGGACATAGGAACACCGGGGAGCTGTTTTTT | NA | TRBJ2-2 | TRBV11-3 | NA
CASSLDSSYNSPLHF | TGTGCCAGCAGCCTGGACAGTTCCTATAATTCACCCCTCCACTTT | NA | TRBJ1-6 | TRBV5-4 | NA
CSVEVRDRGFNTEAFF | TGCAGCGTTGAAGTCAGAGACAGGGGGTTTAACACTGAAGCTTTCTTT | TRBD1 | TRBJ1-1 | TRBV29-1 | NA
CASSNRLAGGPTYNEQFF | TGTGCCAGTAGTAATAGACTAGCGGGGGGCCCCACCTACAATGAGCAGTTCTTC | TRBD2 | TRBJ2-1 | TRBV19 | NA
CASSHPGERDATNEKLFF | TGCGCCAGCAGCCACCCCGGGGAGAGGGATGCAACTAATGAAAAACTGTTTTTT | NA | TRBJ1-4 | TRBV4-3 | NA
CASCQTGNTEAFF | TGTGCCAGCTGCCAGACTGGGAACACTGAAGCTTTCTTT | NA | TRBJ1-1 | TRBV7-2 | once
CASSLAGLAGGVDTQYF | TGTGCCAGCAGCTTAGCGGGTCTAGCGGGGGGGGTAGATACGCAGTATTTT | TRBD2 | TRBJ2-3 | TRBV7-2 | NA
CASSPTLNSPLHF | TGTGCCAGCAGCCCGACACTTAATTCACCCCTCCACTTT | NA | TRBJ1-6 | TRBV7-2 | NA
CASSLLPTSSYNEQFF | TGTGCCAGCAGCTTACTCCCTACGAGCTCCTACAATGAGCAGTTCTTC | NA | TRBJ2-1 | TRBV7-3 | NA
CASSPWQGGYEQYF | TGTGCCAGCAGCCCGTGGCAGGGCGGCTACGAGCAGTACTTC | NA | TRBJ2-7 | TRBV7-8 | NA
CASSLDGDQPQHF | TGCGCCAGCAGCCTCGACGGGGATCAGCCCCAGCATTTT | NA | TRBJ1-5 | TRBV5-1 | NA
CASSSPNSYGDTIYF | TGTGCCAGCAGTTCTCCTAACTCCTACGGGGACACCATATATTTT | NA | TRBJ1-3 | TRBV5-6 | NA
CASSPNGKNIQYF | TGTGCCAGCAGCCCGAACGGCAAAAACATTCAGTACTTC | NA | TRBJ2-4 | TRBV3-1/TRBV3-2 | NA
CASSPEGLATTDTQYF | TGTGCCAGCAGCCCGGAGGGACTAGCAACCACAGATACGCAGTATTTT | TRBD2 | TRBJ2-3 | TRBV13 | NA
CASSHPHFGQGRGRGTEAFF | TGCGCCAGCAGCCACCCCCACTTCGGACAGGGGCGAGGGCGTGGCACTGAAGCTTTCTTT | TRBD1 | TRBJ1-1 | TRBV4-1 | NA
CASRTGTTTGYNSPLHF | TGTGCCAGCCGGACAGGGACCACCACGGGGTATAATTCACCCCTCCACTTT | TRBD1 | TRBJ1-6 | TRBV2 | once
CASSTGTYNSPLHF | TGTGCCAGCAGTACCGGGACCTATAATTCACCCCTCCACTTT | NA | TRBJ1-6 | TRBV2 | once
CATVAGSGYTF | TGTGCCACCGTCGCAGGGTCTGGCTACACCTTC | NA | TRBJ1-2 | TRBV15 | NA
CSASPTGNSYEQYF | TGCAGTGCTAGTCCGACAGGGAACTCCTACGAGCAGTACTTC | TRBD1 | TRBJ2-7 | TRBV20-1 | NA
CASSLMAGENEQFF | TGTGCCAGCAGCTTAATGGCAGGCGAAAATGAGCAGTTCTTC | NA | TRBJ2-1 | TRBV11-2 | NA
CASSYNTKNTEAFF | TGTGCCAGCAGTTACAACACCAAGAACACTGAAGCTTTCTTT | NA | TRBJ1-1 | TRBV6-5 | NA